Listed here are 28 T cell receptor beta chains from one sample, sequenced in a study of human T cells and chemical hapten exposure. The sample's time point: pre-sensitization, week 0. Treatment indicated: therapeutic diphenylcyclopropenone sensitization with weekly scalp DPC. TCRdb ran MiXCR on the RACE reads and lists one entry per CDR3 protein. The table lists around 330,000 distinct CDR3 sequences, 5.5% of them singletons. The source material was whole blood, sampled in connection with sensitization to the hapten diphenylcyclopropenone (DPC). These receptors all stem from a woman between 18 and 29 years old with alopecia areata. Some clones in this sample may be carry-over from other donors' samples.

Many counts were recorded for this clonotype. The CDR3 sequence is CASSLARETGLVYGYTF. The CDR3 nucleotides read TGTGCCAGCAGCTTAGCGCGAGAGACAGGGCTCGTCTATGGCTACACCTTC. This sequence joins TRBV7-2 and TRBJ1-2; 7 positions match TRBD1. Germline CDR1 and CDR2: SGHTA and FQGNSA. V lost 0 bases, J lost 4 bases, and 11 bases stayed unmatched. The CDR3 runs to 17 residues. The full variable domain, with the rest looked up from reference TRBV7-2 and TRBJ1-2, is GAGVSQSPSNKVTEKGKDVELRCDPISGHTALYWYRQSLGQGLEFLIYFQGNSAPDKSGLPSDRFSAERTGGSVSTLTIQRTQQEDSAVYLCASSLARETGLVYGYTFGSGTRLTVV.

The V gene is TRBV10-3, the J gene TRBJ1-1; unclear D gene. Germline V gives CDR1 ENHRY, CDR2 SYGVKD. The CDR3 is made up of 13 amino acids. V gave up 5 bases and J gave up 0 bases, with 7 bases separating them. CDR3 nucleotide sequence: TGTGCCATCAGTAGAGAAATGAACACTGAAGCTTTCTTT. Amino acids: CAISREMNTEAFF.

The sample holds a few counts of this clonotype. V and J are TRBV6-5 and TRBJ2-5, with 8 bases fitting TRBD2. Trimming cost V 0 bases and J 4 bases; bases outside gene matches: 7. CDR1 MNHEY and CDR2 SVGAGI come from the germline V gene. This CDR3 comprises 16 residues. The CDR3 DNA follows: TGTGCCAGCAGTTACTCCTTTACTAGCGGCGGAGAGACCCAGTACTTC. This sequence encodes CASSYSFTSGGETQYF.

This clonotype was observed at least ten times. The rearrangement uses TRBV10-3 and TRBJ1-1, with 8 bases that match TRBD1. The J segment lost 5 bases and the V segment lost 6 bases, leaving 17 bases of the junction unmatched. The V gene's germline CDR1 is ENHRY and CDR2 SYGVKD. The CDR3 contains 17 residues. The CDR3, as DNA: TGTGCCATCAGACTTGGGCCGGGACAGGCCACAGGGACTGAAGCTTTCTTT. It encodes CAIRLGPGQATGTEAFF.

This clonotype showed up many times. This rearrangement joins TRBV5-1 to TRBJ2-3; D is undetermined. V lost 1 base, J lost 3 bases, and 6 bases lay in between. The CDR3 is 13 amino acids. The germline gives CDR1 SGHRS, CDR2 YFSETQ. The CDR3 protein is CASSLSPTDTQYF. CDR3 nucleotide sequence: TGCGCCAGCAGCTTGAGTCCTACAGATACGCAGTATTTT.

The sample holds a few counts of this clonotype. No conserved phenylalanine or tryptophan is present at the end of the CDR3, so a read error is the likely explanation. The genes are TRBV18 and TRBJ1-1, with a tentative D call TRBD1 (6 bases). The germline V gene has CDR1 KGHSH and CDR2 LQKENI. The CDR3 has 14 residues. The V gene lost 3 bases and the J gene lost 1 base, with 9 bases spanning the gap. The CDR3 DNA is TGTGCCAGCTCACCCAGGGGAAAGAACACTGAAGCTTTCCTT. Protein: CASSPRGKNTEAFL.

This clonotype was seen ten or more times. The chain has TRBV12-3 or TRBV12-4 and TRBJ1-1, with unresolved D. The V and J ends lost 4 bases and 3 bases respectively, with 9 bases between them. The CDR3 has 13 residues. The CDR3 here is CASSSDLDTEAFF. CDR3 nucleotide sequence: TGTGCCAGCAGTTCGGACCTAGACACTGAAGCTTTCTTT.

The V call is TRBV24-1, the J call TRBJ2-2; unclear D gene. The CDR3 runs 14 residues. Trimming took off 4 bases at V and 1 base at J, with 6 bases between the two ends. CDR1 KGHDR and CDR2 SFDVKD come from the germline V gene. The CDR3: CATSESENTGELFF. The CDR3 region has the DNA TGTGCCACCAGTGAATCCGAGAACACCGGGGAGCTGTTTTTT.

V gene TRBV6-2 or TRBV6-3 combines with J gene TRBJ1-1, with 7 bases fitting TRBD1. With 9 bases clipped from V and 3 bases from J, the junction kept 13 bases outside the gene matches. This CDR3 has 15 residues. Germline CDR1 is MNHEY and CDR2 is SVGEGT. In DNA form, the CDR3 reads TGTGCCAGTTCAACTAGGGGGCAAGGTGACACTGAAGCTTTCTTT. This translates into CASSTRGQGDTEAFF.

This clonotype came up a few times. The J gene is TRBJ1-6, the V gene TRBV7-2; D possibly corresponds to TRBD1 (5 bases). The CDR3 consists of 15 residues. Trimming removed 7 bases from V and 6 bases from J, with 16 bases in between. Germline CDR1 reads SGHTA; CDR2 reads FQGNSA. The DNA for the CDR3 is TGTGCCAGCACCGTGGGGGGGAAGGGTAATTCACCCCTCCACTTT. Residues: CASTVGGKGNSPLHF.

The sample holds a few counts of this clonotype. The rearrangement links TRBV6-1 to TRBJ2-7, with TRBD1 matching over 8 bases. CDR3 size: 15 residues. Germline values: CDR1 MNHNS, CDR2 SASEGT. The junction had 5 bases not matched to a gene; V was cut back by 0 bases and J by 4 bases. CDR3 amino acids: CASSEAPGTGYEQYF. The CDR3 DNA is TGTGCCAGCAGTGAAGCCCCCGGGACAGGTTACGAGCAGTACTTC.

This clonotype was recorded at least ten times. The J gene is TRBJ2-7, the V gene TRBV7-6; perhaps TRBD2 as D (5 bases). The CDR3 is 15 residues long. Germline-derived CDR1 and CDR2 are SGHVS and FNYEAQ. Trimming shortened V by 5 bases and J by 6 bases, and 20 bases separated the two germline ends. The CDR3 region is CASSPLAGSVREQYF. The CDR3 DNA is TGTGCCAGCAGCCCCCTAGCAGGTTCCGTTCGCGAGCAGTACTTC.

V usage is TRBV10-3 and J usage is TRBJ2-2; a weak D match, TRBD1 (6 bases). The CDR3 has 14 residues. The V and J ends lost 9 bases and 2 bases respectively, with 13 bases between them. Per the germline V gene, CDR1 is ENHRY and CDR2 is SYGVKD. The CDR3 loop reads CAIRRTENTGELFF. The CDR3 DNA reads TGTGCCATTCGAAGGACAGAAAACACCGGGGAGCTGTTTTTT.

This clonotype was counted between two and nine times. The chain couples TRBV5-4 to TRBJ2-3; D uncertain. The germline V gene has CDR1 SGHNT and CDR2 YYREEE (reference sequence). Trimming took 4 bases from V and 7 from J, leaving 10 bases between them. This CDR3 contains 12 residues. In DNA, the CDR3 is TGTGCCAGCAGCAGTGATGGATATACGCAGTATTTT. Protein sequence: CASSSDGYTQYF.

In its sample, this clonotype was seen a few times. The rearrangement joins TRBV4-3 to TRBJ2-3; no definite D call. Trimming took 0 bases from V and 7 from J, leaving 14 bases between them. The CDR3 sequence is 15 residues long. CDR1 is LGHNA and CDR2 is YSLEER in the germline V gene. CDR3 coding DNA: TGCGCCAGCAGCCAAGAACCCTTTCCGACGAATACGCAGTATTTT. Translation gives CASSQEPFPTNTQYF.

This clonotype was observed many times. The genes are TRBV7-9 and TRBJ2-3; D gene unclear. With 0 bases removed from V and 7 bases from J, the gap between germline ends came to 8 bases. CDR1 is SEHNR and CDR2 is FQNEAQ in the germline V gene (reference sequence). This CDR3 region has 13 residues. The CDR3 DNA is TGTGCCAGCAGCTTAGCGTCCCGGAATACGCAGTATTTT. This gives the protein CASSLASRNTQYF.

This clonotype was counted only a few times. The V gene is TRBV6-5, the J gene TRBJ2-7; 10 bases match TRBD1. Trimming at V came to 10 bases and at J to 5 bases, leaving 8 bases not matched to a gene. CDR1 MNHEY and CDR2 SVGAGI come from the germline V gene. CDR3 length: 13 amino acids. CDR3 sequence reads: CATGDRGGNEQYF. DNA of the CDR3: TGTGCCACAGGGGACAGGGGAGGGAACGAGCAGTACTTC.

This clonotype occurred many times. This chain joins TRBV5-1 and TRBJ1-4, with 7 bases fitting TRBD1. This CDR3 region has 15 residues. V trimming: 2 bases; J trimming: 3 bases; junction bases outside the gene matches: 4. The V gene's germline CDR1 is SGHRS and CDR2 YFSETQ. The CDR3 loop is CASSLAGQSNEKLFF. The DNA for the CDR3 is TGCGCCAGCAGCTTAGCGGGACAGTCTAATGAAAAACTGTTTTTT. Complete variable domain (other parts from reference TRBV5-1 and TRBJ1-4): KAGVTQTPRYLIKTRGQQVTLSCSPISGHRSVSWYQQTPGQGLQFLFEYFSETQRNKGNFPGRFSGRQFSNSRSEMNVSTLELGDSALYLCASSLAGQSNEKLFFGSGTQLSVL.

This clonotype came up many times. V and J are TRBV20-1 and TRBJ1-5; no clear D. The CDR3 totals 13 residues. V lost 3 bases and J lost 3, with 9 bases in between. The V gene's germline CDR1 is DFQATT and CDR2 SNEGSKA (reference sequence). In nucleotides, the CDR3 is TGCAGTGCTAGTAGCAGAAACAATCAGCCCCAGCATTTT. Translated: CSASSRNNQPQHF.

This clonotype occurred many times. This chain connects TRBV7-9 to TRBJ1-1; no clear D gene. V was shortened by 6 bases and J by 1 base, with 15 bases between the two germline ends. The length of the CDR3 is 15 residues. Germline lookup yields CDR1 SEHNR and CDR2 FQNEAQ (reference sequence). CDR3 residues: CASRVNRNSNTEAFF. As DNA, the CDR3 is TGTGCCAGCAGAGTTAACCGCAACTCGAACACTGAAGCTTTCTTT.

CDR3 protein: CASRNEGAGGTTEAFF. In DNA, the CDR3 is TGTGCCAGCAGGAATGAGGGGGCTGGGGGTACGACTGAAGCTTTCTTT. The rearrangement links TRBV12-3 or TRBV12-4 to TRBJ1-1; 7 nucleotides line up with TRBD1. Trimming took 6 bases from V and 5 from J; bases not matched to a gene: 15. The CDR3 loop spans 16 amino acids.

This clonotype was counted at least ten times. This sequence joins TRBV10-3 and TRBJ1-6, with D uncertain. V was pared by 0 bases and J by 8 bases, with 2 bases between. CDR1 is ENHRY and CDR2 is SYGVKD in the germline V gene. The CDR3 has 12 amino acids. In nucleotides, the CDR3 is TGTGCCATCAGTGAGTCGGATTCACCCCTCCACTTT. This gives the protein CAISESDSPLHF.

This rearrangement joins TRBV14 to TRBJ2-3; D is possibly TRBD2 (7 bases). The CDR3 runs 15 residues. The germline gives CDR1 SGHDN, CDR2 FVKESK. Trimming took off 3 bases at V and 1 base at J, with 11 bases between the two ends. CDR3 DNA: TGTGCCAGCAGCCATGGGGGGGCAGGCACAGATACGCAGTATTTT. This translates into CASSHGGAGTDTQYF. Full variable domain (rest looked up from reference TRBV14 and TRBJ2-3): EAGVTQFPSHSVIEKGQTVTLRCDPISGHDNLYWYRRVMGKEIKFLLHFVKESKQDESGMPNNRFLAERTGGTYSTLKVQPAELEDSGVYFCASSHGGAGTDTQYFGPGTRLTVL.

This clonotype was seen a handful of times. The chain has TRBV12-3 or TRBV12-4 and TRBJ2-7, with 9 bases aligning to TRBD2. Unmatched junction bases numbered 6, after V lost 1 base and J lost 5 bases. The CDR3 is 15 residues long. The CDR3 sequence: CASSLGLVAGDEQYF. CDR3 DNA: TGTGCCAGCAGTTTAGGGTTGGTAGCGGGGGACGAGCAGTACTTC.

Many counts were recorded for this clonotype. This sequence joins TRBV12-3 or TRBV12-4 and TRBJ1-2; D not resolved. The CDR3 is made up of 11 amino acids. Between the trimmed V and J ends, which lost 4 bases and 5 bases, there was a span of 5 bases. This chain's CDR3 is CASSSRYGYTF. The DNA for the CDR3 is TGTGCCAGCAGTTCCCGATATGGCTACACCTTC.

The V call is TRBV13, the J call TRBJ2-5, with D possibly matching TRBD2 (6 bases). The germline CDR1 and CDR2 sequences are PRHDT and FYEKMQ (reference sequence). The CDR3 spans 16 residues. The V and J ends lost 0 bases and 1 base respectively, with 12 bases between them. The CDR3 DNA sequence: TGTGCCAGCAGCTTAGGAGGCGGGGAAGCCCAAGAGACCCAGTACTTC. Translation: CASSLGGGEAQETQYF.

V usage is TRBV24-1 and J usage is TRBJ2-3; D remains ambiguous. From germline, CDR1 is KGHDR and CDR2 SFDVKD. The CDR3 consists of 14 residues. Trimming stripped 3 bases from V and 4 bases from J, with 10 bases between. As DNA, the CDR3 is TGTGCCACCAGTGATCTTGATTCGGCAGATACGCAGTATTTT. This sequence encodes CATSDLDSADTQYF.

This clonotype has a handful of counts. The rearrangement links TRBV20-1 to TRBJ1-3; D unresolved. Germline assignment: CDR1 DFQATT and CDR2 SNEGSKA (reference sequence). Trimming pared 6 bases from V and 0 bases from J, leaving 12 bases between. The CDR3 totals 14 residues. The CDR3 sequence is CSAAAASSGNTIYF. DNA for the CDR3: TGCAGTGCCGCCGCGGCCAGCTCTGGAAACACCATATATTTT.